The 23 T cell receptor beta chains in this list originate from one sample, sequenced in a study of preoperative IRX-2 immunotherapy in early breast cancer. Regarding treatment: preoperative locoregional IRX-2 cytokine immunotherapy. Profiling relied on immunoSEQ multiplex PCR, and the TCRdb table lists in-frame clones only, not all of them. Found here are 3,000 to 4,000 clones, about four fifths of them singletons; the top ten hold 14%. The sequences come from tumor tissue, collected after IRX-2 immunotherapy. The receptors originated from a human donor with breast cancer.

The gene calls are TRBV5-1 and TRBJ2-7, with 9 nucleotides matching TRBD1. This CDR3 comprises 14 residues. J gave up 5 bases and V 4 bases, and 7 bases lay outside the gene matches. The germline gives CDR1 SGHRS, CDR2 YFSETQ. The CDR3 region has the DNA TGCGCCAGCAGCCCTTGGGACAGGGCAAACGAGCAGTACTTC. This codes for CASSPWDRANEQYF.

This clone was observed a few times. The chain uses TRBV15 and TRBJ1-1; a possible D gene is TRBD1 (5 bases). The CDR3 consists of 18 residues. V was pared by 0 bases and J by 1 base, with 18 bases between. Germline lookup yields CDR1 LNHNV and CDR2 YYDKDF (reference sequence). The chain's CDR3 is CATSREGQGADQNTEAFF. In DNA form, the CDR3 reads TGTGCCACCAGCAGAGAGGGGCAAGGGGCAGACCAGAACACTGAAGCTTTCTTT.

This rearrangement joins TRBV23-1 to TRBJ2-7; no clear D gene. Being an ORF, TRBV23-1 has a function that is uncertain. Trimming removed 6 bases from V and 6 bases from J, with 15 bases in between. There are 13 residues in the CDR3. Here the CDR3 DNA reads TGCGCCAGCAGCTCCTGGGCTCCAGGCGAGCAGTACTTC. Translated: CASSSWAPGEQYF.

The genes are TRBV28 and TRBJ2-1, with a weak D call TRBD2 (7 bases). The V end was cut by 8 bases, the J end by 6 bases, with 17 bases between. This CDR3 is built from 14 residues. CDR1 is MDHEN, CDR2 SYDVKM, per germline. CDR3 protein: CASRQAGASNEQFF. The CDR3 nucleotides are TGTGCCAGCCGGCAGGCGGGGGCTTCCAATGAGCAGTTCTTC.

V is TRBV28 and J is TRBJ2-3; TRBD2 agrees at 12 bases. Germline CDR1 and CDR2: MDHEN and SYDVKM. The CDR3 runs 16 residues. V shed 8 bases and J 4 bases; nucleotides not matched to a gene: 10. This chain's CDR3 is CASLKASGGAPDTQYF. The CDR3 DNA sequence: TGTGCCAGCCTGAAGGCTAGCGGGGGGGCACCAGATACGCAGTATTTT.

The chain recombines TRBV6-8 with TRBJ2-7; 8 bases fit TRBD2. Losses at the gene ends were 2 bases for V and 12 bases for J; bases not matched to a gene: 6. Germline V gene lookup returns CDR1 MNHGY and CDR2 SAAAGT. This CDR3 comprises 12 residues. CDR3 sequence (DNA): TGTGCCAGCAGTTACGTCGGGACTAGTCTGTACTTC. It yields the protein CASSYVGTSLYF.

This chain joins TRBV12-5 and TRBJ1-5; the D is unclear. The CDR3 length is 13 residues. The germline gives CDR1 LGHNT, CDR2 FRNRAP. The V end lost 1 base, the J end lost 6 bases, and 7 bases lay between the germline ends. Here the CDR3 reads CASGLGVGQPQHF. In DNA form, the CDR3 reads TGTGCTAGTGGTTTGGGGGTGGGTCAGCCCCAGCATTTT.

The chain is built from TRBV11-3 and TRBJ2-3; 10 nucleotides match TRBD2. The CDR3 is 15 amino acids. Germline trimming cut 4 bases from V and 1 base from J; bases unmatched to any gene: 2. The germline CDR1 and CDR2 sequences are SGHNT and YENEEA. The CDR3 sequence is CASSSSGSGTDTQYF. The CDR3 nucleotides read TGTGCCAGCAGCTCTAGCGGGAGCGGCACAGATACGCAGTATTTT. The variable domain in full, completed from reference TRBV11-3 and TRBJ2-3, reads EAGVVQSPRYKIIEKKQPVAFWCNPISGHNTLYWYLQNLGQGPELLIRYENEEAVDDSQLPKDRFSAERLKGVDSTLKIQPAELGDSAVYLCASSSSGSGTDTQYFGPGTRLTVL.

The chain uses TRBV19 and TRBJ2-7; 13 bases are a match to TRBD2. The length of the CDR3 is 16 residues. CDR1 is LNHDA and CDR2 is SQIVND in the germline V gene (reference sequence). The V gene end was trimmed by 1 base and the J gene end by 6 bases; junction bases not matched to a gene: 6. The CDR3 region is CASSIGTSGRGSEQYF. In nucleotides, the CDR3 is TGTGCCAGTAGTATAGGGACTAGCGGGAGAGGTTCCGAGCAGTACTTC.

The genes are TRBV6-8 and TRBJ2-3; 14 bases map to TRBD2. Trimming took 4 bases from V and 5 from J; bases not matched to a gene: 8. Germline CDR1 MNHGY, CDR2 SAAAGT. The CDR3 covers 17 residues. CDR3 bases: TGTGCCAGCAGTTTAAGGGGACTAGCGGGAGCCGTAGATACGCAGTATTTT. Residues: CASSLRGLAGAVDTQYF.

The chain couples TRBV7-1 to TRBJ1-3; D call uncertain. TRBV7-1 is marked as an open reading frame, function uncertain. This CDR3 is built from 13 residues. Deletions cut 4 bases from V and 4 bases from J, with 8 bases between. CDR3: CASSLGGGNTIYF. The CDR3, as DNA: TGTGCCAGCAGCTTAGGTGGAGGAAACACCATATATTTT.

The J gene is TRBJ2-2, the V gene TRBV6-1; possible D gene TRBD2, 7 bases. V lost 0 bases and J lost 6, with 14 bases in between. The CDR3 consists of 16 residues. CDR1 and CDR2 (germline): MNHNS, SASEGT. The CDR3 loop is CASSEATGGGPGELFF. The DNA for the CDR3 is TGTGCCAGCAGTGAAGCTACGGGGGGCGGCCCCGGGGAGCTGTTTTTT.

This chain uses TRBV28 with TRBJ2-6, with 7 bases fitting TRBD1. V was clipped by 6 bases and J by 0 bases; unmatched bases: 5. The germline V gene has CDR1 MDHEN and CDR2 SYDVKM. CDR3 length equals 16 residues. DNA of the CDR3: TGTGCCAGCAGAGGACAGGTTAGCTCTGGGGCCAACGTCCTGACTTTC. The encoded protein is CASRGQVSSGANVLTF.

The chain joins TRBV28 to TRBJ1-1; no firm D call. The CDR3 covers 14 residues. Germline values: CDR1 MDHEN, CDR2 SYDVKM. Deletions cut 2 bases from V and 0 bases from J, with 7 bases between. CDR3: CASSLKVLNTEAFF. The CDR3 DNA sequence: TGTGCCAGCAGTTTAAAGGTCCTGAACACTGAAGCTTTCTTT.

V and J are TRBV6-8 and TRBJ1-1; D is perhaps TRBD1 (5 bases). The CDR3 covers 16 residues. V lost 9 bases and J lost 3, with 23 bases in between. The germline V gene encodes CDR1 MNHGY and CDR2 SAAAGT. The CDR3 DNA reads as TGTGCCAGACCAGAGGGGTTTCAAGTAGAGTACACTGAAGCTTTCTTT. Encoded protein: CARPEGFQVEYTEAFF.

This chain joins TRBV29-1 and TRBJ1-1; possible D gene TRBD1, 6 bases. Trimming removed 6 bases at V and 4 bases at J, with 12 bases between. The germline CDR1 and CDR2 sequences are SQVTM and ANQGSEA. The CDR3 runs to 12 residues. Here the CDR3 DNA reads TGCAGCGTCCACAGGGTGGGCACTGAAGCTTTCTTT. Translation: CSVHRVGTEAFF.

This chain uses TRBV12-5 with TRBJ1-3; maybe TRBD1 (5 bases). Between the trimmed V and J ends, which lost 4 bases and 0 bases, there was a span of 10 bases. The CDR3 contains 15 residues. Germline V gene data show CDR1 as LGHNT and CDR2 as FRNRAP. This CDR3 reads CASGSIRDSGNTIYF. CDR3 coding DNA: TGTGCTAGTGGTTCTATCAGGGACTCTGGAAACACCATATATTTT.

The chain uses TRBV6-8 and TRBJ1-2; D gene uncertain. Germline V gene data show CDR1 as MNHGY and CDR2 as SAAAGT. V lost 0 bases, J lost 8 bases, and 10 bases lay in between. This CDR3 region has 13 residues. The CDR3 nucleotides are TGTGCCAGCAGTTACTCGAACGCGGCCGGCTACACCTTC. Its protein product is CASSYSNAAGYTF.

V gene TRBV5-1 combines with J gene TRBJ2-7, with D possibly called TRBD1 or TRBD2 (5 bases each). The germline V and J ends were trimmed by 3 bases and 4 bases, with 17 bases remaining between them. Germline V gene sequence: CDR1 SGHRS, CDR2 YFSETQ. The CDR3 length is 15 residues. CDR3 in DNA: TGCGCCAGCAGCTCGAAGTTGGGGGTGAATTACGAGCAGTACTTC. As protein: CASSSKLGVNYEQYF. Complete variable domain (other parts from reference TRBV5-1 and TRBJ2-7): KAGVTQTPRYLIKTRGQQVTLSCSPISGHRSVSWYQQTPGQGLQFLFEYFSETQRNKGNFPGRFSGRQFSNSRSEMNVSTLELGDSALYLCASSSKLGVNYEQYFGPGTRLTVT.

The rearrangement links TRBV11-3 to TRBJ1-2, with 7 positions matching TRBD1. The CDR3 is 14 amino acids. In germline, CDR1 is SGHNT, CDR2 YENEEA. Trimming took 7 bases from V and 5 from J; bases not matched to a gene: 10. CDR3 bases: TGTGCCAGCACCACGACAGGGTCGGGATATGGCTACACCTTC. It specifies CASTTTGSGYGYTF. Full variable domain (outside the CDR3, taken from reference TRBV11-3 and TRBJ1-2): EAGVVQSPRYKIIEKKQPVAFWCNPISGHNTLYWYLQNLGQGPELLIRYENEEAVDDSQLPKDRFSAERLKGVDSTLKIQPAELGDSAVYLCASTTTGSGYGYTFGSGTRLTVV.

This clone was detected a few times. This chain links TRBV6-8 with TRBJ2-7, with D perhaps matching TRBD1 (6 bases). Germline CDR1 is MNHGY and CDR2 is SAAAGT. The V end lost 10 bases, the J end lost 2 bases, and 15 bases lay between the germline ends. The CDR3 totals 13 residues. DNA of the CDR3: TGTGCCACCCGGACAGCGAAACCCTACGAGCAGTACTTC. It translates to CATRTAKPYEQYF.

This sequence joins TRBV10-2 and TRBJ1-4; 9 bases match TRBD1. CDR1 and CDR2 (germline): WSHSY, SAAADI. With 5 bases clipped from V and 6 bases from J, the junction kept 7 bases outside the gene matches. The CDR3 is 15 residues long. CDR3 nucleotide sequence: TGCGCCAGCAGTCCGGGACAGGGAGGTGATGAAAAACTGTTTTTT. Translation gives CASSPGQGGDEKLFF.

V and J are TRBV6-8 and TRBJ1-1, with D unclear. Germline V gene data show CDR1 as MNHGY and CDR2 as SAAAGT. This CDR3 is built from 12 residues. V lost 11 bases and J 5 bases, leaving 15 bases between the germline ends. CDR3 protein: CASSASMTEAFF. CDR3 nucleotide sequence: TGTGCCTCCTCTGCGAGTATGACTGAAGCTTTCTTT.